Below are 27 T cell receptor beta chains sequenced from a single sample in a study of technical replicates of blood from several donors. The data were produced by immunoSEQ multiplex PCR, yet TCRdb's version contains in-frame clones alone and is incomplete. The sample includes fewer than 100,000 clones, about 88% of them seen just once. The sample consisted of T cells isolated from PBMCs. These receptors all stem from a human donor in good health.

V usage is TRBV5-1 and J usage is TRBJ2-7, with D maybe TRBD2 (6 bases). The CDR3 runs 14 residues. V lost 4 bases and J 7 bases, leaving 18 bases between the germline ends. Germline CDR1 and CDR2: SGHRS and YFSETQ. DNA for the CDR3: TGCGCCAGCAGCGGGGGACTGTCTCCGTTAGAGCAGTACTTC. It encodes CASSGGLSPLEQYF. Together with reference TRBV5-1 and TRBJ2-7, the CDR3 gives the full variable domain: KAGVTQTPRYLIKTRGQQVTLSCSPISGHRSVSWYQQTPGQGLQFLFEYFSETQRNKGNFPGRFSGRQFSNSRSEMNVSTLELGDSALYLCASSGGLSPLEQYFGPGTRLTVT.

This chain joins TRBV5-6 and TRBJ2-5; perhaps TRBD1 as D (7 bases). The CDR3 is made up of 15 amino acids. Germline CDR1 reads SGHDT; CDR2 reads YYEEEE. With 2 bases removed from V and 5 bases from J, the gap between germline ends came to 16 bases. This chain's CDR3 is CASSFSGGGAETQYF. In nucleotides, the CDR3 is TGTGCCAGCAGCTTTAGCGGAGGGGGCGCCGAGACCCAGTACTTC.

The rearrangement joins TRBV29-1 to TRBJ2-7; D gene unclear. The CDR3 totals 13 residues. V was pared by 7 bases and J by 5 bases, with 18 bases between. In germline, CDR1 is SQVTM, CDR2 ANQGSEA. DNA of the CDR3: TGCAGCGCTCCGCCGCTTCTCCTAGACGAGCAGTACTTC. Amino acid sequence: CSAPPLLLDEQYF.

This rearrangement joins TRBV18 to TRBJ2-1; 10 nucleotides match TRBD2. Losses at the gene ends were 4 bases for V and 7 bases for J; bases not matched to a gene: 7. This CDR3 comprises 15 residues. Germline loops: CDR1 KGHSH, CDR2 LQKENI. In DNA, the CDR3 is TGTGCCAGCTCACTCCTAGCGGGAGTGAAAAATGAGCAGTTCTTC. It yields the protein CASSLLAGVKNEQFF.

The chain joins TRBV15 to TRBJ2-1; tentatively, D is TRBD1 (5 bases). CDR1 is LNHNV, CDR2 YYDKDF, per germline (reference sequence). The length of the CDR3 is 15 residues. Trimming cost V 3 bases and J 6 bases, with 15 bases left between them. CDR3 DNA: TGTGCCACCAGCAGGGGGCCCTTGGGTCTCAATGAGCAGTTCTTC. Translating it yields CATSRGPLGLNEQFF.

The genes are TRBV4-1 and TRBJ2-3; 13 nucleotides line up with TRBD2. The CDR3 extends over 19 amino acids. The V gene end was trimmed by 0 bases and the J gene end by 3 bases; junction bases not matched to a gene: 9. Looked up from germline, CDR1 is MGHRA and CDR2 is YSYEKL. This chain's CDR3 is CASSQDKLAGGPLTDTQYF. For the CDR3, the DNA is TGCGCCAGCAGCCAAGATAAACTAGCGGGAGGGCCCTTAACAGATACGCAGTATTTT.

V is TRBV6-1 and J is TRBJ2-2, with D possibly TRBD2 on 6 matching bases. The length of the CDR3 is 16 residues. Germline assignment: CDR1 MNHNS and CDR2 SASEGT. The V end lost 4 bases, the J end lost 7 bases, and 19 bases lay between the germline ends. The CDR3 reads CASSAYTGEVVGELFF. CDR3 coding DNA: TGTGCCAGCAGTGCCTATACGGGAGAAGTGGTCGGGGAGCTGTTTTTT.

V and J are TRBV9 and TRBJ2-7, with 7 bases identical to TRBD1. The CDR3 is 14 residues long. Germline V lookup: CDR1 SGDLS, CDR2 YYNGEE. V shed 4 bases, J shed 3 bases, and the junction held 7 bases outside the gene matches. CDR3 coding DNA: TGTGCCAGCAGCTTGACAGGGCTATTCTACGAGCAGTACTTC. It specifies CASSLTGLFYEQYF.

The CDR3 bases are TGTGCCAGCAGCCAAGAATCAGGCAGGCGTGAGCAGTACTTC. This sequence encodes CASSQESGRREQYF. The gene calls are TRBV14 and TRBJ2-7; D unclear. Germline CDR1 and CDR2: SGHDN and FVKESK. With 0 bases removed from V and 7 bases from J, the gap between germline ends came to 13 bases. The CDR3 is 14 amino acids.

This sequence joins TRBV30 and TRBJ1-2; D call uncertain. This CDR3 is 11 amino acids long. The germline CDR1 and CDR2 sequences are GTSNPN and SVGIG (reference sequence). Trimming removed 6 bases from V and 4 bases from J, with 9 bases in between. CDR3 loop: CACRRVYGYTF. CDR3 DNA sequence: TGTGCCTGTCGGAGGGTCTATGGCTACACCTTC.

V is TRBV29-1 and J is TRBJ2-7; no reliable D call. V was clipped by 4 bases and J by 0 bases, with 13 bases between them. Germline CDR1 reads SQVTM; CDR2 reads ANQGSEA. The length of the CDR3 is 14 residues. CDR3 protein: CSVAPRLSSYEQYF. The CDR3 DNA reads as TGCAGCGTTGCTCCACGGTTAAGCTCCTACGAGCAGTACTTC.

The chain combines TRBV28 with TRBJ2-2; D is possibly TRBD2 (5 bases). The V gene's germline CDR1 is MDHEN and CDR2 SYDVKM. The CDR3 runs 15 residues. V shed 2 bases and J shed 6 bases, with 13 bases lying between them. The CDR3 DNA is TGTGCCAGCAGTTTAGCGGCGGGTTCGGCCGGGGAGCTGTTTTTT. Translation: CASSLAAGSAGELFF.

The chain recombines TRBV28 with TRBJ2-7, with 7 bases lining up with TRBD1. Germline assignment: CDR1 MDHEN and CDR2 SYDVKM. The CDR3 contains 13 residues. The trim removed 7 bases at V and 7 bases at J, leaving 10 bases unmatched. In DNA form, the CDR3 reads TGTGCCAGCATACGGGACAGTCTTGAGGAGCAGTACTTC. Translating gives CASIRDSLEEQYF.

CDR3 bases: TGTGCCAGCAGTGAACTAGCGGGATGGGGGCCCGTCACAGATACGCAGTATTTT. Translated, it gives CASSELAGWGPVTDTQYF. The chain combines TRBV2 with TRBJ2-3; the match to TRBD2 covers 9 bases. CDR1 is SNHLY, CDR2 FYNNEI, per germline. This CDR3 is built from 18 residues. After removal of 2 bases from V and 2 bases from J, the junction contained 11 bases not matched to a gene.

V is TRBV2 and J is TRBJ1-5; D call uncertain. Germline loops: CDR1 SNHLY, CDR2 FYNNEI. The CDR3 spans 12 residues. Trimming pared 6 bases from V and 3 bases from J, leaving 6 bases between. The CDR3 DNA sequence: TGTGCCAGCAGCCTAGACAATCAGCCCCAGCATTTT. Protein sequence: CASSLDNQPQHF.

This sequence joins TRBV30 and TRBJ2-1, with TRBD2 matching over 8 bases. The trim removed 1 base at V and 5 bases at J, leaving 4 bases unmatched. This CDR3 is 14 amino acids long. Looked up from germline, CDR1 is GTSNPN and CDR2 is SVGIG (reference sequence). The CDR3 nucleotides are TGTGCCTGGAGTGAGTCACTAGCGGACAATGAGCAGTTCTTC. Translating gives CAWSESLADNEQFF.

This chain links TRBV30 with TRBJ2-7; D uncertain. The V end was cut by 0 bases, the J end by 6 bases, with 12 bases between. The CDR3 is made up of 13 amino acids. CDR1 is GTSNPN, CDR2 SVGIG, per germline (reference sequence). CDR3 nucleotides: TGTGCCTGGAGTGTTTCAGGATCCGGCGAGCAGTACTTC. The encoded protein is CAWSVSGSGEQYF. Drawing the rest from reference TRBV30 and TRBJ2-7, the complete variable domain is SQTIHQWPATLVQPVGSPLSLECTVEGTSNPNLYWYRQAAGRGLQLLFYSVGIGQISSEVPQNLSASRPQDRQFILSSKKLLLSDSGFYLCAWSVSGSGEQYFGPGTRLTVT.

As regards this clone: The germline gene is not matched at one end of the junction; a read error may be the cause. The gene calls are TRBV7-7 and TRBJ2-7, with 8 bases matching TRBD1. CDR1 and CDR2 from the germline V gene are SSHAT and FNYEAQ (reference sequence). The CDR3 loop spans 14 amino acids. The CDR3 reads CASSFRTGFYEQYF. The CDR3 DNA is TGTGCTAGCAGCTTTAGGACAGGGTTCTACGAGCAGTACTTC. The complete variable domain, with remaining parts taken from reference TRBV7-7 and TRBJ2-7, reads GAGVSQSPRYKVTKRGQDVTLRCDPISSHATLYWYQQALGQGPEFLTYFNYEAQPDKSGLPSDRFSAERPEGSISTLTIQRTEQRDSAMYRCASSFRTGFYEQYFGPGTRLTVT.

This rearrangement joins TRBV20-1 to TRBJ1-1; D unclear. Trimming removed 4 bases at V and 10 bases at J, with 13 bases between. This CDR3 contains 11 residues. Germline V CDR1 and CDR2: DFQATT, SNEGSKA (reference sequence). In DNA, the CDR3 is TGCAGTGCTACCGGTTATTCAGGAGCTTTCTTT. Its translation: CSATGYSGAFF.

The V gene is TRBV7-2, the J gene TRBJ2-1, with a possible D match to TRBD2 (5 bases). The germline CDR1 and CDR2 sequences are SGHTA and FQGNSA. This CDR3 has 15 residues. V was shortened by 5 bases and J by 4 bases, with 15 bases between the two germline ends. CDR3 amino acids: CASSPGSGDYNEQFF. CDR3 nucleotide sequence: TGTGCCAGCAGCCCAGGCAGCGGTGATTACAATGAGCAGTTCTTC.

The V gene is TRBV28, the J gene TRBJ2-1; D unclear. CDR3 length: 13 residues. V lost 0 bases and J 7 bases, leaving 7 bases between the germline ends. Germline CDR1 MDHEN, CDR2 SYDVKM. The CDR3 spells CASSLWAMNEQFF. The CDR3 DNA reads as TGTGCCAGCAGTTTATGGGCAATGAATGAGCAGTTCTTC.

There are a few counts of this clone. This chain connects TRBV4-1 to TRBJ1-1, with 8 bases that match TRBD1. The CDR3 covers 15 residues. CDR1 and CDR2 (germline): MGHRA, YSYEKL. V dropped 3 bases and J dropped 1; count of bases not matched to a gene: 4. CDR3 protein: CASSHRGLRNTEAFF. The CDR3 region has the DNA TGCGCCAGCAGCCACAGGGGGCTTAGGAACACTGAAGCTTTCTTT.

The chain couples TRBV9 to TRBJ2-3, with TRBD2 identical over 11 bases. J gave up 1 base and V 4 bases, and 2 bases lay outside the gene matches. The CDR3 has 15 amino acids. Germline CDR1 reads SGDLS; CDR2 reads YYNGEE. The CDR3 DNA is TGTGCCAGCAGCCTACTAGCGGGGGGCACAGATACGCAGTATTTT. It specifies CASSLLAGGTDTQYF.

This sequence joins TRBV19 and TRBJ2-1; 8 positions match TRBD2. With V trimmed by 4 bases and J by 0 bases, 17 bases remained unmatched. Per the germline V gene, CDR1 is LNHDA and CDR2 is SQIVND (reference sequence). The CDR3 length is 20 residues. The CDR3, as DNA: TGTGCCAGTAGTACCAGAGGCCTACTAGCGGATACCTACTCCTACAATGAGCAGTTCTTC. It is translated as CASSTRGLLADTYSYNEQFF. Drawing the rest from reference TRBV19 and TRBJ2-1, the complete variable domain is DGGITQSPKYLFRKEGQNVTLSCEQNLNHDAMYWYRQDPGQGLRLIYYSQIVNDFQKGDIAEGYSVSREKKESFPLTVTSAQKNPTAFYLCASSTRGLLADTYSYNEQFFGPGTRLTVL.

This clone was seen once. This chain's CDR3 is CASSQDSHAYNEQFF. The DNA for the CDR3 is TGCGCCAGCAGCCAAGATAGCCACGCGTACAATGAGCAGTTCTTC. This rearrangement joins TRBV4-3 to TRBJ2-1; D gene ambiguous. In germline, CDR1 is LGHNA, CDR2 YSLEER. Trimming took 0 bases from V and 4 from J, leaving 10 bases between them. This CDR3 has 15 amino acids.

The V and J genes are TRBV7-8 and TRBJ2-2; D ambiguous. CDR1 is SGHVS, CDR2 FQNEAQ, per germline. V shed 0 bases and J shed 6 bases, with 17 bases lying between them. The CDR3 extends over 17 amino acids. Written as DNA, the CDR3 is TGTGCCAGCAGCTTAGCGCCGACTCCCAATCGAGCCGGGGAGCTGTTTTTT. It encodes CASSLAPTPNRAGELFF.

Written as DNA, the CDR3 is TGTGCCAGCAGCGTATACCTTATAGACACCGGGGAGCTGTTTTTT. It encodes CASSVYLIDTGELFF. The chain carries TRBV9 and TRBJ2-2; D remains ambiguous. V lost 1 base and J lost 3, with 10 bases in between. Looked up from germline, CDR1 is SGDLS and CDR2 is YYNGEE. The CDR3 is made up of 15 amino acids. Using reference TRBV9 and TRBJ2-2 for the parts outside the CDR3, the full variable domain is DSGVTQTPKHLITATGQRVTLRCSPRSGDLSVYWYQQSLDQGLQFLIQYYNGEERAKGNILERFSAQQFPDLHSELNLSSLELGDSALYFCASSVYLIDTGELFFGEGSRLTVL.